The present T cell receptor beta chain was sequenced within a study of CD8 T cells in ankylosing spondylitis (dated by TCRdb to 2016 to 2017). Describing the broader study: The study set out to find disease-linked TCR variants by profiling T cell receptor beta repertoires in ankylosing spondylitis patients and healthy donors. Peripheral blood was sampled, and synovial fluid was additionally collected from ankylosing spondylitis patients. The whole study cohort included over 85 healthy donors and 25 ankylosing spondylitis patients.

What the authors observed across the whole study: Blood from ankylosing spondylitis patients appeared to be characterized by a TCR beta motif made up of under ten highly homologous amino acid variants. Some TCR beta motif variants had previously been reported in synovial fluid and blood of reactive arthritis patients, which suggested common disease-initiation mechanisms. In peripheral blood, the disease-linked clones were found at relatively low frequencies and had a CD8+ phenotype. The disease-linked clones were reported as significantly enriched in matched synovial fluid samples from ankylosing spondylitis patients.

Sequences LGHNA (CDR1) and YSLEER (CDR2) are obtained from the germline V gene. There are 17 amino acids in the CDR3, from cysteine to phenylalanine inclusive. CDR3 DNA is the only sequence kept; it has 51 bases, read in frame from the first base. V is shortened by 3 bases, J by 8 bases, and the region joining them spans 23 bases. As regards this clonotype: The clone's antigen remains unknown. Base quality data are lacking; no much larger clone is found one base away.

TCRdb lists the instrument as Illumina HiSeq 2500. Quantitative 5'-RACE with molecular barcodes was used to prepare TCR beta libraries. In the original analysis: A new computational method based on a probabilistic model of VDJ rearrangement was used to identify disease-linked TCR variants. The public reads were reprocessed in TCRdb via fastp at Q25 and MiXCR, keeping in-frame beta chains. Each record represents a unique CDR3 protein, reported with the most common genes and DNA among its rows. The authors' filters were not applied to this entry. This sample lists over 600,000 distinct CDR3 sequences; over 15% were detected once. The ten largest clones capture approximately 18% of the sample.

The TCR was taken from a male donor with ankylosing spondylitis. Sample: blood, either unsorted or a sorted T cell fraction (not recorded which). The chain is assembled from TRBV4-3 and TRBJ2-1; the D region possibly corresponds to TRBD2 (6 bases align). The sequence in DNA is TGCGCCAGCAGCCATTTTGGAGGGGTAGCAGAAAACGATGAGCAGTTCTTC. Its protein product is CASSHFGGVAENDEQFF.